The 2 T cell receptor beta chains presented below share a single source sample, sequenced in a study of T cells in Graves' hyperthyroidism and ophthalmopathy. The source material, RNA transcripts, was used to amplify TCR beta CDR3 regions. HTBI primers drove first-round RT-PCR of the TCR CDR3. TCRdb reanalysed the multiplex PCR reads using MiXCR and keeps one entry per CDR3 protein. The table has 50,000 to 60,000 distinct CDR3 sequences, 48% seen once; the top ten hold roughly 9.1%. The specimen sequenced was blood. These receptor sequences come from a woman aged 50 to 60 with Graves' ophthalmopathy.

The table lists this clonotype with many counts. The chain is built from TRBV9 and TRBJ2-3; the match to TRBD2 covers 16 bases. V lost 6 bases, J lost 6 bases, and 10 bases stayed unmatched. The germline gives CDR1 SGDLS, CDR2 YYNGEE. The CDR3 has 17 residues. The CDR3 DNA follows: TGTGCCAGCACCCCCTCGGGACTAGCGGGAGGGCCTGATACGCAGTATTTT. This translates into CASTPSGLAGGPDTQYF. Looking up the rest from reference TRBV9 and TRBJ2-3 gives the full variable domain: DSGVTQTPKHLITATGQRVTLRCSPRSGDLSVYWYQQSLDQGLQFLIQYYNGEERAKGNILERFSAQQFPDLHSELNLSSLELGDSALYFCASTPSGLAGGPDTQYFGPGTRLTVL.

This clonotype was seen repeatedly, ten times or more. This sequence joins TRBV29-1 and TRBJ1-1, with 9 nucleotides matching TRBD1. The CDR3 runs to 13 residues. In germline, CDR1 is SQVTM, CDR2 ANQGSEA. V gave up 6 bases and J gave up 1 base; unmatched junction bases: 3. The CDR3 region has the DNA TGCAGCGTGGACAGGGGAGAGAACACTGAAGCTTTCTTT. This encodes CSVDRGENTEAFF.